The T cell receptor beta chain under discussion was sequenced for a study of cytomegalovirus exposure and HLA in healthy donors. Background on the study: As released early, the data held around 80 million unique TCRs from HLA-typed donors.

Germline CDR1 reads SGHVS; CDR2 reads FNYEAQ. The length of the CDR3 is 17 residues. Deletions cut 1 base from V and 1 base from J, with 13 bases between. In the case of this clone: Antigen unknown.

Broader study findings: Accurate predictions that matched the HLA-A and HLA-B alleles of most subjects were reportedly made from TCR beta sequences.

The PCR made use of 60 Vbeta and 13 Jbeta primers. Assay used: immunoSEQ multiplex PCR; TCRdb lists only in-frame clones, some missing. The sample shows about 140,000 clones, about three quarters of them seen only once. The source of this sequence is a female donor in good health and CMV-seronegative. The gene calls are TRBV7-6 and TRBJ1-4; D unclear. What was sequenced was PBMCs. The CDR3 loop is CASSLDARPLTNEKLFF. The DNA for the CDR3 is TGTGCCAGCAGCTTAGACGCCAGGCCGTTAACTAATGAAAAACTGTTTTTT. The full variable domain, in which reference TRBV7-6 and TRBJ1-4 provide the parts outside the CDR3, is GAGVSQSPRYKVTKRGQDVALRCDPISGHVSLYWYRQALGQGPEFLTYFNYEAQQDKSGLPNDRFSAERPEGSISTLTIQRTEQRDSAMYRCASSLDARPLTNEKLFFGSGTQLSVL.